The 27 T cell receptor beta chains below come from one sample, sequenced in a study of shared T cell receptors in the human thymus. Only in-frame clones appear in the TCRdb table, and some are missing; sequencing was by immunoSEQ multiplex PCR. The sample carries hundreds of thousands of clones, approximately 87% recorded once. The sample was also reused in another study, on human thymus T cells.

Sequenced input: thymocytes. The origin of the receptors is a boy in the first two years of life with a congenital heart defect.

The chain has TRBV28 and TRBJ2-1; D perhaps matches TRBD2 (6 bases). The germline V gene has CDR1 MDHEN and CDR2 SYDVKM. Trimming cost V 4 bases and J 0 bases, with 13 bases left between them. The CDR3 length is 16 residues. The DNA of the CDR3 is TGTGCCAGCAGTTGTTTTGGGGGGAGCTCCTACAATGAGCAGTTCTTC. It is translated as CASSCFGGSSYNEQFF.

Written as DNA, the CDR3 is TGTGCCAGCAGTCTCCGGACAGGGGTAGAGCAGTACTTC. This gives the protein CASSLRTGVEQYF. The chain has TRBV6-1 and TRBJ2-7; 9 bases line up with TRBD1. The CDR3 sequence is 13 residues long. V shed 5 bases, J shed 7 bases, and the junction held 6 bases outside the gene matches. The V gene's germline CDR1 is MNHNS and CDR2 SASEGT.

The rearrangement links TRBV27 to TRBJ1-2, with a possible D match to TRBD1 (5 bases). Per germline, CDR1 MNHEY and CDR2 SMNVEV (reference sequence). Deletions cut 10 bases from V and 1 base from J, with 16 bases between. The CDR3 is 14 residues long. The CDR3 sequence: CATLLRVRNYGYTF. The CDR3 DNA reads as TGTGCCACCCTACTCAGGGTCCGTAACTATGGCTACACCTTC.

CDR3: CASSQMGGRRFQETQYF. In DNA form, the CDR3 reads TGCGCCAGCAGCCAAATGGGAGGCAGGCGATTCCAAGAGACCCAGTACTTC. This chain links TRBV4-3 with TRBJ2-5, with D maybe TRBD2 (6 bases). Germline values: CDR1 LGHNA, CDR2 YSLEER. The CDR3 contains 17 residues. Trimming left V 2 bases short and J 1 base short, with 17 bases between.

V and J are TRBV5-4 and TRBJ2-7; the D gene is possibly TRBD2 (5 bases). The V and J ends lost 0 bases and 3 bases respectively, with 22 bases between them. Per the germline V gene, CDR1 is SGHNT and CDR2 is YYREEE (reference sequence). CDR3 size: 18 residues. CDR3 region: CASSLGGPRTGLNYEQYF. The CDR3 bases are TGTGCCAGCAGCTTGGGTGGACCCAGGACTGGGTTAAACTACGAGCAGTACTTC.

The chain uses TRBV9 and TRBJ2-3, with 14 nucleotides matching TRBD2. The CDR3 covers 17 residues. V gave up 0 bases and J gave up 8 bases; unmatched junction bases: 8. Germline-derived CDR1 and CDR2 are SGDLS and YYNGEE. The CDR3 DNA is TGTGCCAGCAGCGTAGAGGGGACTAGCGGGAGACGGGGTACGCAGTATTTT. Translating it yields CASSVEGTSGRRGTQYF.

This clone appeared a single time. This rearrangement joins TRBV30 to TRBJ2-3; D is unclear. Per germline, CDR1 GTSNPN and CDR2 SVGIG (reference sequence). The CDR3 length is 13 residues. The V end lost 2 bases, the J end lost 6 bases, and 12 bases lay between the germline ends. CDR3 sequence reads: CAWSRMTRDTQYF. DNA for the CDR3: TGTGCCTGGAGTAGGATGACAAGGGATACGCAGTATTTT.

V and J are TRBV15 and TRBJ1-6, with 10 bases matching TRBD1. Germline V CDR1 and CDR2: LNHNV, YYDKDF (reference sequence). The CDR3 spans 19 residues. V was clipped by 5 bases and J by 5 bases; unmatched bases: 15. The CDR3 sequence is CATSGLEPGTGEDNSPLHF. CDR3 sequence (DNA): TGTGCCACCAGCGGTTTAGAGCCCGGGACAGGGGAAGATAATTCACCCCTCCACTTT.

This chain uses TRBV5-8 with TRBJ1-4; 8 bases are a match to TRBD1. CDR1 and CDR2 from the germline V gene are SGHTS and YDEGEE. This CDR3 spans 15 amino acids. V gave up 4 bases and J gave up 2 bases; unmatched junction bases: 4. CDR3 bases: TGTGCCAGCAGCCTGGACAGGGAGACTAATGAAAAACTGTTTTTT. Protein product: CASSLDRETNEKLFF.

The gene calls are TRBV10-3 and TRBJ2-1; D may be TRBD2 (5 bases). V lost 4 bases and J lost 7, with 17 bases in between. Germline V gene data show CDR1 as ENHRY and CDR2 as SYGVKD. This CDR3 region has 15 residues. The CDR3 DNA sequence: TGTGCCATCAGTGTTCGGACTTCGCACTTTAATGAGCAGTTCTTC. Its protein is CAISVRTSHFNEQFF.

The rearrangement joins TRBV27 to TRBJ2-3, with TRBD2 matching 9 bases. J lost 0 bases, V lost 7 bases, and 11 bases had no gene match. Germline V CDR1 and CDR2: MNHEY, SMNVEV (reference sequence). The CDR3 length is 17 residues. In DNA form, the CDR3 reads TGTGCCAGCACCCCAGTGGCTAGCGGGAAAAGCACAGATACGCAGTATTTT. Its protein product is CASTPVASGKSTDTQYF.

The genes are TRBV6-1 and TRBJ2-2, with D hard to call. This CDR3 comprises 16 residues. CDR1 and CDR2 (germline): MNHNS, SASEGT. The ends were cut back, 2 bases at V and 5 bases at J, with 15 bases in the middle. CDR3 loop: CASSELAALRTGELFF. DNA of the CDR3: TGTGCCAGCAGTGAACTCGCGGCCCTGAGGACCGGGGAGCTGTTTTTT.

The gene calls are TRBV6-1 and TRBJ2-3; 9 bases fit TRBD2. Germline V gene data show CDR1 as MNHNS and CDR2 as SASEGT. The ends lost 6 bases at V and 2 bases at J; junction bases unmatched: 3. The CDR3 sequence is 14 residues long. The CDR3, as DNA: TGTGCCAGCAGGGTAGCGGGAGTCACAGATACGCAGTATTTT. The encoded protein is CASRVAGVTDTQYF.

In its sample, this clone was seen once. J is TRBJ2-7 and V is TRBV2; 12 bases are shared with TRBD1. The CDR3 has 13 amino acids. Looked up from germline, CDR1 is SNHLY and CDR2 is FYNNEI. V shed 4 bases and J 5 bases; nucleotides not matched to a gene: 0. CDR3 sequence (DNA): TGTGCCAGCAGTGGGGACAGGGGGCACGAGCAGTACTTC. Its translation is CASSGDRGHEQYF. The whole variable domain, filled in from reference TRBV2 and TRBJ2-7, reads EPEVTQTPSHQVTQMGQEVILRCVPISNHLYFYWYRQILGQKVEFLVSFYNNEISEKSEIFDDQFSVERPDGSNFTLKIRSTKLEDSAMYFCASSGDRGHEQYFGPGTRLTVT.

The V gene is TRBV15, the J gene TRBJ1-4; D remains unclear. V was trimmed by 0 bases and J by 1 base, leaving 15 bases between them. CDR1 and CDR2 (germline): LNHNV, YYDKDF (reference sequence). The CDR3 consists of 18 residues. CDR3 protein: CATSRDPRQEGTNEKLFF. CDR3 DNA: TGTGCCACCAGCAGAGATCCCCGTCAGGAAGGAACTAATGAAAAACTGTTTTTT.

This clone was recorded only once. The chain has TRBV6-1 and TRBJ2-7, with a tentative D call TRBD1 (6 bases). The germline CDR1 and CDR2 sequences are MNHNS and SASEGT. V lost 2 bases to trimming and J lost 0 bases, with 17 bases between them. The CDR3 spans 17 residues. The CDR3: CASSEWGTSPSSYEQYF. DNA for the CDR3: TGTGCCAGCAGTGAATGGGGGACAAGTCCCAGCTCCTACGAGCAGTACTTC.

CDR3 amino acids: CASSAGTFETQYF. In nucleotides, the CDR3 is TGTGCCAGCAGCGCCGGGACATTTGAGACCCAGTACTTC. The chain has TRBV9 and TRBJ2-5, with TRBD1 as a possible D gene (6 bases). Between the trimmed V and J ends, which lost 3 bases and 5 bases, there was a span of 11 bases. Germline lookup yields CDR1 SGDLS and CDR2 YYNGEE. CDR3 length equals 13 residues.

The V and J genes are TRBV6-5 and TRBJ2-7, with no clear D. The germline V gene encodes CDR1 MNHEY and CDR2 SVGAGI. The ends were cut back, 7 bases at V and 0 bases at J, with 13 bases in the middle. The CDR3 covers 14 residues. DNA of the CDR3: TGTGCCAGCAAAGGAGTCCGTAGCTCCTACGAGCAGTACTTC. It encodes CASKGVRSSYEQYF.

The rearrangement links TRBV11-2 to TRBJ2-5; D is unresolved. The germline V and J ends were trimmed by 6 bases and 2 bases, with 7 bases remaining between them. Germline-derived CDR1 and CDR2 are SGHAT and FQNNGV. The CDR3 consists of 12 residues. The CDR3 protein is CASSLTQETQYF. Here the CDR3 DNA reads TGTGCCAGCAGTTTGACTCAAGAGACCCAGTACTTC.

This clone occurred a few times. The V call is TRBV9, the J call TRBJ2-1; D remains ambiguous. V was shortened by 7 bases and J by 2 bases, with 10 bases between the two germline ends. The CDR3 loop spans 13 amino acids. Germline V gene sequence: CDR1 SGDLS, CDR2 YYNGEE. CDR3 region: CASSPGAYNEQFF. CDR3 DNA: TGTGCCAGCTCACCCGGAGCCTACAATGAGCAGTTCTTC.

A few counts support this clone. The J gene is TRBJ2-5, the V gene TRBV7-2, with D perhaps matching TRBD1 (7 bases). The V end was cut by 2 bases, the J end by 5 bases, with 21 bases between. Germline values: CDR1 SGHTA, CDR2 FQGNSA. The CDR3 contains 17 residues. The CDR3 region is CASSLRFRAGGKETQYF. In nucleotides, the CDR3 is TGTGCCAGCAGCTTACGTTTTCGGGCAGGGGGGAAGGAGACCCAGTACTTC.

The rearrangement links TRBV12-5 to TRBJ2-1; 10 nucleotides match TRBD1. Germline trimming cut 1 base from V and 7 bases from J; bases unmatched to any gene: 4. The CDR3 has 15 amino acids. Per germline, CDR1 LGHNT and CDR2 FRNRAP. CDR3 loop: CASGLGQGAVNEQFF. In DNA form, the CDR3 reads TGTGCTAGTGGTTTGGGACAGGGGGCAGTTAATGAGCAGTTCTTC.

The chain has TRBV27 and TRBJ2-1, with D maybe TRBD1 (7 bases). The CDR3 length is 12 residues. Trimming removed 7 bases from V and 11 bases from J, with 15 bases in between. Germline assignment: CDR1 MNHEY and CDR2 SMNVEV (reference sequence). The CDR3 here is CASIDREVKQFF. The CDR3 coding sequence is TGTGCCAGCATTGACAGGGAGGTAAAGCAGTTCTTC.

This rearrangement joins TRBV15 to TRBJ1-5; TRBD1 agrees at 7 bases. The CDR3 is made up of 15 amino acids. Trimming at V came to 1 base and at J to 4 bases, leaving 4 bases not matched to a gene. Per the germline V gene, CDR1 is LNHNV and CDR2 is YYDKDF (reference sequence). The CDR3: CATSRARGLNQPQHF. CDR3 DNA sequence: TGTGCCACCAGCAGAGCAAGGGGGCTGAATCAGCCCCAGCATTTT.

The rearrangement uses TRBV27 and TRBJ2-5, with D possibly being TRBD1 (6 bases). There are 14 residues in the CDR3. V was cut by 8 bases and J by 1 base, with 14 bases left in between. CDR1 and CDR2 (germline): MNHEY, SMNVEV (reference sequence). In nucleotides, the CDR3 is TGTGCCAGCGGACGTCGGACAGCCCAAGAGACCCAGTACTTC. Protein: CASGRRTAQETQYF.

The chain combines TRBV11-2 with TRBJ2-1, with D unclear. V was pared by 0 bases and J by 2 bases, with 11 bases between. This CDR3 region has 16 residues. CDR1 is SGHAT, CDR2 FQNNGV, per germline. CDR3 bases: TGTGCCAGCAGCTTAGAACCGGGTTCGCCCTACAATGAGCAGTTCTTC. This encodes CASSLEPGSPYNEQFF. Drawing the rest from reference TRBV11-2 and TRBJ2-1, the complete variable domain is EAGVAQSPRYKIIEKRQSVAFWCNPISGHATLYWYQQILGQGPKLLIQFQNNGVVDDSQLPKDRFSAERLKGVDSTLKIQPAKLEDSAVYLCASSLEPGSPYNEQFFGPGTRLTVL.

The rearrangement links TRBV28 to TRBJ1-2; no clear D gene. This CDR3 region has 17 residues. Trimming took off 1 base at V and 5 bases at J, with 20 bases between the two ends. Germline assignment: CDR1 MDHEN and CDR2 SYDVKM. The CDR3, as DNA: TGTGCCAGCAGTTTATCGGTCCAGGCACTTTTACCTTATGGCTACACCTTC. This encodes CASSLSVQALLPYGYTF.